This T cell receptor beta chain was documented in a study of T-cell memory formation after mild COVID-19. Study in general: Clustering of TCRs was largely donor specific.

There are 14 residues in the CDR3. The germline V gene has CDR1 LGHDT and CDR2 YNNKEL (reference sequence). Trimming left V 2 bases short and J 1 base short, with 9 bases between. With respect to this clonotype: What it binds is not known.

TCR alpha and TCR beta cDNA libraries carrying sample barcodes and UMIs were produced by 5'RACE using constant-segment primers. TCRdb used MiXCR to reprocess the 5' RACE reads, holding one entry per CDR3 protein. The sample includes some 440,000 distinct CDR3 sequences, approximately 25% of them seen just once. General study findings and limits: Some clones that responded turned up in pre-infection memory, which suggests that cross-reactive memory joined in. Researchers report contracting CD4+ clones mostly in CM and EM, with CD8+ clones in EMRA.

The V and J genes are TRBV3-1 and TRBJ2-7; D gene uncertain. This TCR was recovered from an adult woman who had mild COVID-19 (a few samples of this study predate the infection). Cell type and time point are not known. The sequencing input was PBMCs or a T cell subset sorted from them (not recorded which). The CDR3 protein is CASSQLHNSYEQYF. The DNA of the CDR3 is TGTGCCAGCAGCCAATTACACAATTCCTACGAGCAGTACTTC.